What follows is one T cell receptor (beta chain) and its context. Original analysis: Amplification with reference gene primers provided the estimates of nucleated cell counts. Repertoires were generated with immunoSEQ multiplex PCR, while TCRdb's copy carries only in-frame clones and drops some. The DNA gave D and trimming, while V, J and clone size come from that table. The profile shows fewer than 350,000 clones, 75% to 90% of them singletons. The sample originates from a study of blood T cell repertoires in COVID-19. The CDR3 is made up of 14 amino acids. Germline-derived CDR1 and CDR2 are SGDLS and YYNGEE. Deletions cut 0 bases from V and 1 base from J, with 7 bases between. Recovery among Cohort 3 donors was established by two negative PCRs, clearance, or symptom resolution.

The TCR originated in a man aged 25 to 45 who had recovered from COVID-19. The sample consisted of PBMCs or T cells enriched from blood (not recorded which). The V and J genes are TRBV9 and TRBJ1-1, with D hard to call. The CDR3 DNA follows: TGTGCCAGCAGCGTAGTAGGAGAGAACACTGAAGCTTTCTTT. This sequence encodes CASSVVGENTEAFF.